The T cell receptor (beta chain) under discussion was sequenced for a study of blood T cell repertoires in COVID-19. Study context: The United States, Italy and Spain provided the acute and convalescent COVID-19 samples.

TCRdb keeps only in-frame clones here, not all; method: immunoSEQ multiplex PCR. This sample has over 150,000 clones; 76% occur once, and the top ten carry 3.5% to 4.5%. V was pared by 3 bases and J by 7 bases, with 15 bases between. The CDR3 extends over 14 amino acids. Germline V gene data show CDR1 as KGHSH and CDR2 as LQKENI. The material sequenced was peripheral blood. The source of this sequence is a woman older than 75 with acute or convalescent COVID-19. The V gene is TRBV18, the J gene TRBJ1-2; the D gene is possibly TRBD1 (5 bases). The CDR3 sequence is CASSPDQGVGGYTF. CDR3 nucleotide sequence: TGTGCCAGCTCACCCGATCAGGGCGTGGGTGGCTACACCTTC.